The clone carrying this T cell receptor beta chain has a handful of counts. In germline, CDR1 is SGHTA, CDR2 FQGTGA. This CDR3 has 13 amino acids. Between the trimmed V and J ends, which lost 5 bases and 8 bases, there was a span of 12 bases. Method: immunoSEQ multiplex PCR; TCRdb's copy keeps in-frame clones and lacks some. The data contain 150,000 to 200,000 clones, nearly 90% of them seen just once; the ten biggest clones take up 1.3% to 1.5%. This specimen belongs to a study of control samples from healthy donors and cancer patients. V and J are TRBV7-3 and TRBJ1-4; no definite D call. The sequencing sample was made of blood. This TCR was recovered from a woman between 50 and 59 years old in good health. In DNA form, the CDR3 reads TGTGCCAGCAGCCGATTCATCGGGGAAAAACTGTTTTTT. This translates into CASSRFIGEKLFF.